This is a list of T cell receptor beta chains from one sample in a study of monozygotic twins with inflammatory bowel disease. Reprocessing the 5' RACE reads, TCRdb reports a single entry for every CDR3 protein and omits DNA. This repertoire comprises approximately 400,000 distinct CDR3 sequences; its ten largest clones make up approximately 2.3%. The specimen sequenced was blood. Source of these receptors: a human donor with ulcerative colitis or Crohn's disease, or a healthy co-twin of an affected twin (not recorded which). Each CDR3 is given with its conserved first and last residue. Fields, in order: V gene, J gene, CDR3 length, CDR3 protein.

TRBV6-5	TRBJ1-2	15	CASSYLGALGYGYTF
TRBV2	TRBJ1-6	15	CASSGVRGYDSPLHF
TRBV5-1	TRBJ1-1	15	CASSLGTGRLTEAFF
TRBV27	TRBJ1-6	16	CASSLSGTAYNSPLHF
TRBV19	TRBJ1-2	17	CASSIKGLGPLGYGYTF
TRBV28	TRBJ1-4	15	CASSFPKYRTEKLFF
TRBV11-2	TRBJ1-1	15	CASSPARGMNTEAFF
TRBV4-3	TRBJ2-5	17	CASSQEGPRGGKETQYF
TRBV24-1	TRBJ2-1	15	CATSDSRRPYNEQFF
TRBV18	TRBJ2-7	14	CASSLLSQGDEQYF
TRBV5-1	TRBJ2-4	13	CASREGALNIQYF
TRBV20-1	TRBJ2-7	16	CSARNLRSGGLDEQYF
TRBV6-2/TRBV6-3	TRBJ2-2	17	CASNRLAGGPDTGELFF
TRBV12-3/TRBV12-4	TRBJ1-3	15	CASSFGDLSGNTIYF
TRBV6-1	TRBJ2-6	14	CASSRSAGANVLTF
TRBV29-1	TRBJ2-7	14	CSVAPVVGSYEQYF
TRBV12-3/TRBV12-4	TRBJ2-7	13	CASSLNYLREQYF
TRBV20-1	TRBJ2-7	15	CSASKVLSPTYEQYF
TRBV6-5	TRBJ2-7	13	CASSSGPRTEQYF
TRBV18	TRBJ2-4	15	CASSPERLQENIQYF
TRBV5-1	TRBJ1-4	15	CASSRIDSSNEKLFF
TRBV4-3	TRBJ2-2	15	CASSQDRANTGELFF
TRBV12-3/TRBV12-4	TRBJ2-1	17	CASSLTLAGNSYNEQFF
TRBV20-1	TRBJ2-1	15	CSARDGGLRNNEQFF
TRBV27	TRBJ1-4	17	CASSPTAGRLRGEKLFF
TRBV11-2	TRBJ1-2	16	CASSLDPDGRIYGYTF
TRBV21-1	TRBJ2-1	12	CASLEPYNEQFF
TRBV6-1	TRBJ2-5	11	CASSERVGQYF
TRBV29-1	TRBJ2-3	14	CSVDGGALIDTQYF
TRBV19	TRBJ1-5	18	CASSIRGRGSLSYQPQHF
TRBV2	TRBJ2-1	15	CASSEGLAGNNEQFF